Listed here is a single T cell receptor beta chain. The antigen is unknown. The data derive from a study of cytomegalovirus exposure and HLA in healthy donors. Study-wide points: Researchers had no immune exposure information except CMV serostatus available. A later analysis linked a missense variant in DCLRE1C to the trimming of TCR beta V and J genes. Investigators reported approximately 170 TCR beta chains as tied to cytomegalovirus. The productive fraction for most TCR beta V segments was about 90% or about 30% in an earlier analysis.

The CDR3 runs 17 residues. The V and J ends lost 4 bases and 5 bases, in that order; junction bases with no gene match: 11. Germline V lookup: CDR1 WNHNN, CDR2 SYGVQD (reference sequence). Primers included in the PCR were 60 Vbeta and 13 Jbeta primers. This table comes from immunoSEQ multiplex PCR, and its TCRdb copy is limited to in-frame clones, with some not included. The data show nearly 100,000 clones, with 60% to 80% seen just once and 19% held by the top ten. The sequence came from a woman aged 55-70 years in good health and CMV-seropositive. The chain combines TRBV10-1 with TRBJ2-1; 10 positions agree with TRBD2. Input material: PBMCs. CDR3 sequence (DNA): TGCGCCAGCAGTGTGGGTTTAGCGGGAGGAGGGAACAATGAGCAGTTCTTC. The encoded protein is CASSVGLAGGGNNEQFF.